What follows are 29 T cell receptor beta chains derived from one specimen sequenced in a study of blood T cell repertoires in COVID-19. This table comes from immunoSEQ multiplex PCR, and its TCRdb copy is limited to in-frame clones, with some not included. The profile shows hundreds of thousands of clones, roughly 89% of them singletons. Specimen: peripheral blood. These receptor sequences come from a woman under 30 who had recovered from COVID-19.

The rearrangement links TRBV11-3 to TRBJ2-3; TRBD2 matches at 15 bases. Per the germline V gene, CDR1 is SGHNT and CDR2 is YENEEA. The CDR3 is made up of 18 amino acids. The trim removed 1 base at V and 4 bases at J, leaving 6 bases unmatched. The CDR3 coding sequence is TGTGCCAGCAGCTTAGGGGGGACTAGCGGGAGGATCTCAGATACGCAGTATTTT. Amino acid sequence: CASSLGGTSGRISDTQYF.

The gene calls are TRBV19 and TRBJ1-5, with 7 bases aligning to TRBD1. This CDR3 comprises 16 residues. The germline gives CDR1 LNHDA, CDR2 SQIVND (reference sequence). The V and J ends lost 2 bases and 0 bases, in that order; junction bases with no gene match: 4. The CDR3 reads CASSIPRGLSNQPQHF. CDR3 sequence (DNA): TGTGCCAGTAGTATACCTAGGGGGCTTAGCAATCAGCCCCAGCATTTT.

The CDR3 region is CASSSEIRGYGYTF. CDR3 sequence (DNA): TGCGCCAGCAGCTCGGAGATCAGGGGGTATGGCTACACCTTC. The chain couples TRBV5-1 to TRBJ1-2, with TRBD1 identical over 7 bases. V dropped 3 bases and J dropped 5; count of bases not matched to a gene: 7. This CDR3 has 14 amino acids. Germline V CDR1 and CDR2: SGHRS, YFSETQ.

CDR3 sequence: CAWSVPLAGNNEQFF. For the CDR3, the DNA is TGTGCCTGGAGTGTACCCCTAGCGGGGAACAATGAGCAGTTCTTC. The rearrangement links TRBV30 to TRBJ2-1; 9 bases match TRBD2. V shed 0 bases, J shed 5 bases, and the junction held 5 bases outside the gene matches. This CDR3 contains 15 residues. Germline V gives CDR1 GTSNPN, CDR2 SVGIG (reference sequence). Full variable domain (missing parts from reference TRBV30 and TRBJ2-1): SQTIHQWPATLVQPVGSPLSLECTVEGTSNPNLYWYRQAAGRGLQLLFYSVGIGQISSEVPQNLSASRPQDRQFILSSKKLLLSDSGFYLCAWSVPLAGNNEQFFGPGTRLTVL.

V gene TRBV5-8 combines with J gene TRBJ2-7, with D possibly TRBD1 on 5 matching bases. The V gene's germline CDR1 is SGHTS and CDR2 YDEGEE. The V end was cut by 4 bases, the J end by 2 bases, with 19 bases between. This CDR3 has 16 amino acids. The CDR3 sequence is CASSSYPARAAYEQYV. CDR3 DNA sequence: TGTGCCAGCAGCAGCTACCCCGCCAGGGCCGCCTACGAGCAGTACGTC.

J is TRBJ2-7 and V is TRBV21-1; TRBD2, the table's D call, lacks a check against the DNA. TRBV21-1 is classified as a pseudogene. There are 14 residues in the CDR3. This CDR3 reads CASRFRDYLYEQYV. The CDR3 DNA is TGTGCCAGCAGGTTCCGGGACTACCTTTACGAGCAGTACGTC.

J is TRBJ2-5 and V is TRBV19; 10 bases agree with TRBD2. This CDR3 is built from 16 residues. The J segment lost 2 bases and the V segment lost 5 bases, leaving 8 bases of the junction unmatched. Germline V gene lookup returns CDR1 LNHDA and CDR2 SQIVND (reference sequence). The CDR3: CASSPRLAGGQETQYF. The CDR3 nucleotides read TGTGCCAGTAGTCCCCGACTAGCGGGTGGACAAGAGACCCAGTACTTC.

This chain joins TRBV11-2 and TRBJ1-5, with D possibly matching TRBD1 (6 bases). The V and J ends lost 1 base and 4 bases respectively, with 14 bases between them. Germline V lookup: CDR1 SGHAT, CDR2 FQNNGV. The CDR3 runs to 16 residues. CDR3 loop: CASSLGRTADNQPQHF. CDR3 nucleotide sequence: TGTGCCAGCAGCTTAGGACGGACAGCCGATAATCAGCCCCAGCATTTT.

V and J are TRBV11-3 and TRBJ1-2; tentative D call: TRBD1 (5 bases). V was cut by 4 bases and J by 7 bases, with 16 bases left in between. Germline assignment: CDR1 SGHNT and CDR2 YENEEA. The CDR3 is made up of 14 amino acids. The CDR3 reads CASSSEGGAGGYTF. The CDR3 nucleotides are TGTGCCAGCAGCTCCGAGGGCGGGGCTGGTGGCTACACCTTC.

The chain carries TRBV24-1 and TRBJ2-3; 7 bases are a match to TRBD1. Per germline, CDR1 KGHDR and CDR2 SFDVKD. Trimming removed 10 bases from V and 7 bases from J; junction bases left unmatched: 10. The CDR3 spans 13 residues. The CDR3 spells CATGRDSSNTQYF. CDR3 DNA sequence: TGTGCCACGGGTCGGGACAGCAGTAATACGCAGTATTTT.

V is TRBV7-9 and J is TRBJ2-2; 7 positions match TRBD2. Germline trimming cut 5 bases from V and 1 base from J; bases unmatched to any gene: 10. CDR1 and CDR2 (germline): SEHNR, FQNEAQ (reference sequence). CDR3 size: 17 residues. The CDR3 nucleotides are TGTGCCAGCAGCACCAGCGGGACCTACCTGAACACCGGGGAGCTGTTTTTT. Translating gives CASSTSGTYLNTGELFF.

In its sample, this clone was seen a few times. V and J are TRBV13 and TRBJ1-2, with 7 bases that match TRBD1. This CDR3 spans 14 amino acids. Germline V gene lookup returns CDR1 PRHDT and CDR2 FYEKMQ (reference sequence). V lost 5 bases, J lost 2 bases, and 5 bases stayed unmatched. CDR3 in DNA: TGTGCCAGCAGCGCGGAACAGGGGAACTATGGCTACACCTTC. Its protein product is CASSAEQGNYGYTF.

The sample holds a few counts of this clone. The chain joins TRBV6-5 to TRBJ1-2; the D is unclear. V was clipped by 2 bases and J by 4 bases, with 11 bases between them. The germline gives CDR1 MNHEY, CDR2 SVGAGI. The CDR3 runs 14 residues. CDR3 amino acids: CASSYAPQLYGYTF. In DNA form, the CDR3 reads TGTGCCAGCAGTTACGCCCCTCAACTCTATGGCTACACCTTC.

The sample holds many counts of this clone. The V call is TRBV3-1 (or the pseudogene TRBV3-2), the J call TRBJ2-3; 9 bases agree with TRBD2. V gave up 4 bases and J gave up 9 bases; unmatched junction bases: 5. Germline V gene lookup returns CDR1 LGHDT and CDR2 YNNKEL (reference sequence). This CDR3 is built from 13 residues. The CDR3 is CASSLLREGTQYF. The CDR3 DNA reads as TGTGCCAGCAGCCTTCTGCGGGAGGGGACGCAGTATTTT.

The gene calls are TRBV5-1 and TRBJ2-1; D is ambiguous. This CDR3 spans 16 amino acids. CDR1 is SGHRS and CDR2 is YFSETQ in the germline V gene. V was trimmed by 4 bases and J by 3 bases, leaving 17 bases between them. The CDR3 reads CASSLLPKADYNEQFF. CDR3 in DNA: TGCGCCAGCAGCCTCCTTCCTAAAGCCGACTACAATGAGCAGTTCTTC.

This chain joins TRBV11-3 and TRBJ1-4, with TRBD1 matching 7 bases. V was pared by 0 bases and J by 17 bases, with 12 bases of the junction left unmatched. Per the germline V gene, CDR1 is SGHNT and CDR2 is YENEEA. The CDR3 sequence is 14 residues long. This chain's CDR3 is CASSLDPTGSQVFF. DNA for the CDR3: TGTGCCAGCAGCTTAGATCCGACAGGGTCCCAGGTTTTTTTT. The full variable domain, with the rest looked up from reference TRBV11-3 and TRBJ1-4, is EAGVVQSPRYKIIEKKQPVAFWCNPISGHNTLYWYLQNLGQGPELLIRYENEEAVDDSQLPKDRFSAERLKGVDSTLKIQPAELGDSAVYLCASSLDPTGSQVFFGSGTQLSVL.

This chain links TRBV11-3 with TRBJ2-3; 7 positions agree with TRBD1. The CDR3 contains 15 residues. Germline trimming cut 4 bases from V and 5 bases from J; bases unmatched to any gene: 9. Germline CDR1 reads SGHNT; CDR2 reads YENEEA. This CDR3 is CASSSGQVIRDTQYF. DNA for the CDR3: TGTGCCAGCAGCTCCGGACAGGTGATCAGAGATACGCAGTATTTT. The full variable domain, in which reference TRBV11-3 and TRBJ2-3 provide the parts outside the CDR3, is EAGVVQSPRYKIIEKKQPVAFWCNPISGHNTLYWYLQNLGQGPELLIRYENEEAVDDSQLPKDRFSAERLKGVDSTLKIQPAELGDSAVYLCASSSGQVIRDTQYFGPGTRLTVL.

The rearrangement joins TRBV11-3 to TRBJ2-1, with 13 bases lining up with TRBD2. The CDR3 is made up of 16 amino acids. V shed 0 bases, J shed 9 bases, and the junction held 5 bases outside the gene matches. Germline assignment: CDR1 SGHNT and CDR2 YENEEA. Here the CDR3 DNA reads TGTGCCAGCAGCTTAGAACTAGCGGGAGGGAGGTTTGAGCAGTTCTTC. It codes for CASSLELAGGRFEQFF. The entire variable domain, with the rest obtained from reference TRBV11-3 and TRBJ2-1, is as follows: EAGVVQSPRYKIIEKKQPVAFWCNPISGHNTLYWYLQNLGQGPELLIRYENEEAVDDSQLPKDRFSAERLKGVDSTLKIQPAELGDSAVYLCASSLELAGGRFEQFFGPGTRLTVL.

This clone was picked up a small number of times. V gene TRBV9 combines with J gene TRBJ2-1, with 8 bases identical to TRBD1. Germline V gives CDR1 SGDLS, CDR2 YYNGEE. The CDR3 loop spans 15 amino acids. V gave up 4 bases and J gave up 2 bases; unmatched junction bases: 5. The CDR3 bases are TGTGCCAGCAGCACCCAGGGGGCAGCCTACAATGAGCAGTTCTTC. This gives the protein CASSTQGAAYNEQFF. The full variable domain, in which reference TRBV9 and TRBJ2-1 provide the parts outside the CDR3, is DSGVTQTPKHLITATGQRVTLRCSPRSGDLSVYWYQQSLDQGLQFLIQYYNGEERAKGNILERFSAQQFPDLHSELNLSSLELGDSALYFCASSTQGAAYNEQFFGPGTRLTVL.

The chain is built from TRBV6-6 and TRBJ1-2, with 11 bases matching TRBD1. Looked up from germline, CDR1 is MNHNY and CDR2 is SVGAGI (reference sequence). V shed 5 bases and J 7 bases; nucleotides not matched to a gene: 9. This CDR3 is 15 amino acids long. As DNA, the CDR3 is TGTGCCAGCAGTATACGCCGGGACAGGGGGTTTGGCTACACCTTC. Its translation is CASSIRRDRGFGYTF.

This chain uses TRBV19 with TRBJ1-1; 7 nucleotides agree with TRBD1. V was pared by 5 bases and J by 0 bases, with 15 bases of the junction left unmatched. The CDR3 length is 18 residues. In germline, CDR1 is LNHDA, CDR2 SQIVND (reference sequence). The CDR3 DNA sequence: TGTGCCAGTAGTGCAGACAGGGTTAGCTCTATCATGAACACTGAAGCTTTCTTT. This codes for CASSADRVSSIMNTEAFF.

This clone has just one count. The J gene is TRBJ1-1, the V gene TRBV9; TRBD1 matches at 12 bases. The V segment lost 3 bases and the J segment 6 bases; nucleotides outside the gene matches: 9. The CDR3 runs to 16 residues. The germline gives CDR1 SGDLS, CDR2 YYNGEE. The CDR3 DNA reads as TGTGCCAGCAGCGGATCCCGGGACAGGGGGCGATCTGAAGCTTTCTTT. As protein: CASSGSRDRGRSEAFF.

The chain employs TRBV30 and TRBJ2-5; 10 bases fit TRBD2. The V gene's germline CDR1 is GTSNPN and CDR2 SVGIG (reference sequence). The CDR3 loop spans 18 amino acids. J lost 4 bases, V lost 0 bases, and 14 bases had no gene match. For the CDR3, the DNA is TGTGCCTGGAGTGTACGATGGGGCCTAGCGGGAGCGATAGAGACCCAGTACTTC. It encodes CAWSVRWGLAGAIETQYF.

This chain connects TRBV18 to TRBJ2-3, with 8 bases that match TRBD1. Germline CDR1 reads KGHSH; CDR2 reads LQKENI. The CDR3 extends over 14 amino acids. V gave up 5 bases and J gave up 1 base; unmatched junction bases: 2. The CDR3 protein is CASSSQGGTDTQYF. DNA of the CDR3: TGTGCCAGCTCATCACAGGGGGGCACAGATACGCAGTATTTT.

Note on this clone: Other DNA sequences from this sample encode an identical CDR3 as well. This chain links TRBV7-6 with TRBJ2-1; TRBD2 aligns across 14 bases. The germline gives CDR1 SGHVS, CDR2 FNYEAQ. With 3 bases clipped from V and 1 base from J, the junction kept 2 bases outside the gene matches. The CDR3 has 17 residues. The CDR3 protein is CASSLGLAGASYNEQFF. CDR3 DNA: TGTGCCAGCAGCTTGGGACTAGCGGGAGCTTCCTACAATGAGCAGTTCTTC.

The rearrangement uses TRBV5-1 and TRBJ1-4; D remains unclear. Germline V gives CDR1 SGHRS, CDR2 YFSETQ. Deletions cut 4 bases from V and 4 bases from J, with 14 bases between. The CDR3 has 15 residues. The DNA of the CDR3 is TGCGCCAGCAGCCTCACCTCTGAGGTTAATGAAAAACTGTTTTTT. This encodes CASSLTSEVNEKLFF. Using reference TRBV5-1 and TRBJ1-4 for the parts outside the CDR3, the full variable domain is KAGVTQTPRYLIKTRGQQVTLSCSPISGHRSVSWYQQTPGQGLQFLFEYFSETQRNKGNFPGRFSGRQFSNSRSEMNVSTLELGDSALYLCASSLTSEVNEKLFFGSGTQLSVL.

This chain links TRBV19 with TRBJ1-6; 8 bases agree with TRBD1. This CDR3 region has 14 residues. The germline CDR1 and CDR2 sequences are LNHDA and SQIVND (reference sequence). The junction had 7 bases not matched to a gene; V was cut back by 5 bases and J by 10 bases. The CDR3 sequence is CASSPTGGGSPLHF. The DNA of the CDR3 is TGTGCCAGTAGTCCAACAGGGGGAGGGTCACCCCTCCACTTT.

V gene TRBV27 combines with J gene TRBJ1-2; 8 bases are shared with TRBD1. The CDR3 runs to 13 residues. The V gene end was trimmed by 5 bases and the J gene end by 14 bases; junction bases not matched to a gene: 13. CDR1 is MNHEY and CDR2 is SMNVEV in the germline V gene (reference sequence). CDR3 sequence reads: CASSPRQGPLQTF. CDR3 DNA sequence: TGTGCCAGCAGTCCCCGACAGGGGCCGCTCCAAACCTTC.

The gene calls are TRBV30 and TRBJ2-1; TRBD2 matches at 14 bases. This CDR3 comprises 16 residues. V shed 3 bases, J shed 7 bases, and the junction held 8 bases outside the gene matches. Germline CDR1 reads GTSNPN; CDR2 reads SVGIG (reference sequence). CDR3 bases: TGTGCCTGGAGCCTGGGACTAGCGGGAGTGGGTAATGAGCAGTTCTTC. Translating it yields CAWSLGLAGVGNEQFF.